These T cell receptor beta chains were read from a single sample in a study of blood T cell repertoires in COVID-19. The table came from immunoSEQ multiplex PCR; TCRdb's copy has only in-frame clones and leaves some out. The sample has roughly 200,000 clones, roughly 88% seen once. Sequencing used peripheral blood. These receptors came from a human donor with active or convalescent COVID-19. The donor label of this sample is uncertain. The CDR3 runs from the conserved cysteine through the conserved F or W. The D gene is left open where the match is weak. Clone size is given for some rows only: seen once, a few or many times, or a class if the clone is expanded.

J gene,D gene,clone size,V gene,CDR3 DNA,CDR3 protein
TRBJ2-5,.,.,TRBV5-1,TGCGCCAGCAGCTTGAACACAGGTTGGGAGACCCAGTACTTC,CASSLNTGWETQYF
TRBJ2-7,TRBD2,.,TRBV9,TGTGCCAGCAGCGAAGGAGCGGGGGTCTACGAGCAGTACTTC,CASSEGAGVYEQYF
TRBJ2-2,TRBD2,.,TRBV9,TGTGCCAGCACCCCCGGGGGAGCGGGAAACACCGGGGAGCTGTTTTTT,CASTPGGAGNTGELFF
TRBJ1-1,TRBD1,.,TRBV28,TGTGCCAGCAGCCTGACAGGGGTCCGGTGGGACACTGAAGCTTTCTTT,CASSLTGVRWDTEAFF
TRBJ2-5,.,.,TRBV10-2,TGCGCCAGCACCCGCGGAGACCAAGAGACCCAGTACTTC,CASTRGDQETQYF
TRBJ2-3,.,.,TRBV24-1,TGTGCCACCGAGAGCAGGAAGACGGGAGCGGATACGCAGTATTTT,CATESRKTGADTQYF
TRBJ1-2,TRBD1,.,TRBV19,TGTGCCAGTACCGCGACAGGGGCCAGGGGGGGCTACACCTTC,CASTATGARGGYTF
TRBJ2-7,TRBD1,once,TRBV19,TGTGCCAGTTCGGACAGGGGGTCGTCCTACGAGCAGTACTTC,CASSDRGSSYEQYF
TRBJ1-1,.,.,TRBV7-9,TGTGCCAGCAGCTTTATTGCACGAGAGGCTTTCTTT,CASSFIAREAFF
TRBJ1-4,TRBD1,.,TRBV5-4,TGTGCCAGCAGCCCTGGACAGGGTGCTAATGAAAAACTGTTTTTT,CASSPGQGANEKLFF
TRBJ2-2,.,once,TRBV5-6,TGTGCCAGCAGCTTAACTACGAACACCGGGGAGCTGTTTTTT,CASSLTTNTGELFF
TRBJ2-3,TRBD2,.,TRBV4-1,TGCGCCAGCAGCCAAGGGCTGCTAGCGGAACTCACAGATACGCAGTATTTT,CASSQGLLAELTDTQYF
TRBJ2-7,.,.,TRBV3-1/TRBV3-2,TGTGCCAGCAGCCTATACTACGAGCAGTACTTC,CASSLYYEQYF
TRBJ1-1,.,once,TRBV29-1,TGCAGCGTTGGGAGCGCAGGGTGGGATTTGAACACTGAAGCTTTCTTT,CSVGSAGWDLNTEAFF
TRBJ1-5,.,.,TRBV4-1,TGCGCCAGCAGCCAAGATCCGGGGGGGCGTCCCGTCCATCAGCCCCAGCATTTT,CASSQDPGGRPVHQPQHF
TRBJ2-3,.,.,TRBV30,TGTGCCGGGGGGTGGGGGGCAGATACGCAGTATTTT,CAGGWGADTQYF
TRBJ1-1,.,.,TRBV5-6,TGTGCCAGCACTTTCCGGCAGGGCAACACTGAAGCTTTCTTT,CASTFRQGNTEAFF
TRBJ2-3,.,.,TRBV15,TGTGCCACCAGCAGAGATAGCGCCGGAGATACGCAGTATTTT,CATSRDSAGDTQYF
TRBJ2-1,.,once,TRBV13,TGTGCCAGCAGCGCACGGGGGATGACCTACAATGAGCAGTTCTTC,CASSARGMTYNEQFF
TRBJ2-5,.,.,TRBV10-3,TGTGCCATCAAGCCTAGCGAGCAAGAGACCCAGTACTTC,CAIKPSEQETQYF
TRBJ2-7,TRBD1,.,TRBV10-1,TGCGCCAGCAGTAGATCCGGGACAGGGATCTACGAGCAGTACTTC,CASSRSGTGIYEQYF
TRBJ2-5,.,.,TRBV5-1,TGCGCCAGCACTGGGGGGCAAGAGACCCAGTACTTC,CASTGGQETQYF
TRBJ2-3,.,.,TRBV29-1,TGCAGCGTTGAAGTCCCGCCGGTCGGGTCAGCAACAGATACGCAGTATTTT,CSVEVPPVGSATDTQYF
TRBJ1-1,.,.,TRBV9,TGTGCCAGCAGCGTAGCCCCAGGCCCCTACACTGAAGCTTTCTTT,CASSVAPGPYTEAFF
TRBJ1-5,.,few,TRBV6-2/TRBV6-3,TGTGCCAGCAGTTATGGTGGGCACACCAATCAGCCCCAGCATTTT,CASSYGGHTNQPQHF
TRBJ2-1,TRBD2,.,TRBV5-1,TGCGCCAGCAGCTTGGCCCTCTCTGGGCGGGAGGGCCTTAATGAGCAGTTCTTC,CASSLALSGREGLNEQFF
TRBJ2-7,TRBD2,.,TRBV2,TGTGCCAGCAGAGGGAAATCTAGCGGGAGCTGGGACGAGCAGTACTTC,CASRGKSSGSWDEQYF
TRBJ2-6,TRBD2,.,TRBV28,TGTGCCAGCAGTGTGTTAGCGGGGGCTGGGGCCAACGTCCTGACTTTC,CASSVLAGAGANVLTF
TRBJ2-5,TRBD2,.,TRBV9,TGTGCCAGCAGCGTAGCCAGCGGGAGGGCCGGGGAGACCCAGTACTTC,CASSVASGRAGETQYF
TRBJ2-3,TRBD2,.,TRBV19,TGTGCCAGTAGTCCCGGGGGGAGAGTAACAGATACGCAGTATTTT,CASSPGGRVTDTQYF
TRBJ1-2,TRBD1,.,TRBV3-1/TRBV3-2,TGTGCCAGCAGTCAACAGGGGGCTCATGGCTACACCTTC,CASSQQGAHGYTF
TRBJ1-5,TRBD1,.,TRBV28,TGTGCCAGCAGTTTACCCCAGGCAGGGGGATATTTTCAGCCCCAGCATTTT,CASSLPQAGGYFQPQHF
TRBJ2-5,.,.,TRBV5-7,TGTGCCAGCAGCTTGGTTCGGGAACGAGAGACCCAGTACTTC,CASSLVRERETQYF
TRBJ2-6,TRBD1,.,TRBV27,TGTGCCAGCAGCCCTGGGACAGGGATCTCTGGGGCCAACGTCCTGACTTTC,CASSPGTGISGANVLTF
TRBJ2-2,TRBD2,.,TRBV9,TGTGCCAGCAGTCCCTGGGGGCGGGAGGGCCGGACCGGGGAGCTGTTTTTT,CASSPWGREGRTGELFF
TRBJ1-5,.,.,TRBV2,TGTGCCAGCAGTGAAGCGGCCACTCAGCCCCAGCATTTT,CASSEAATQPQHF
TRBJ2-3,.,.,TRBV30,TGTGCCTTCGACAGGAACCCAGGAGATACGCAGTATTTT,CAFDRNPGDTQYF
TRBJ1-4,.,.,TRBV27,TGTGCCAGGCATAATTCAGGGTCCCCGGAAAAACTGTTTTTT,CARHNSGSPEKLFF
TRBJ1-1,TRBD1,few,TRBV27,TGTGCCAGCAGTTCCCGACAGGGCCAAGCAGCTTTCTTT,CASSSRQGQAAFF
TRBJ2-5,TRBD2,.,TRBV5-4,TGTGCCAGCAGCTTTCCTAGCGGGGGGGCCGCGGAGACCCAGTACTTC,CASSFPSGGAAETQYF
TRBJ1-2,.,.,TRBV7-2,TGTGCCAGCAGCCCTGGGACAATCCATGGCTACACCTTC,CASSPGTIHGYTF
TRBJ2-3,.,.,TRBV20-1,TGCAGCTTAGCTCCAGATACGCAGTATTTT,CSLAPDTQYF